One sample yielded the 18 T cell receptor beta chains listed below, sequenced in a study of blood T cell repertoires in COVID-19. Generated by immunoSEQ multiplex PCR, the TCRdb table keeps only in-frame clones and is missing some. The sample has approximately 97,000 clones, about 88% seen once; the top ten hold approximately 19%. Sequencing used peripheral blood. Source of these receptors: an elderly woman with acute or convalescent COVID-19.

The chain employs TRBV9 and TRBJ2-2; D may be TRBD2 (5 bases). V was trimmed by 3 bases and J by 4 bases, leaving 7 bases between them. This CDR3 has 13 residues. The germline V gene encodes CDR1 SGDLS and CDR2 YYNGEE. CDR3 bases: TGTGCCAGCAGCGACCGGGGCACCGGGGAGCTGTTTTTT. Translated: CASSDRGTGELFF.

The chain has TRBV2 and TRBJ1-6; 9 nucleotides agree with TRBD1. The CDR3 is made up of 14 amino acids. V shed 6 bases, J shed 9 bases, and the junction held 6 bases outside the gene matches. In germline, CDR1 is SNHLY, CDR2 FYNNEI. The CDR3 DNA follows: TGTGCCAGCAGGGGGGACAGGGCAGGTTCACCCCTCCACTTT. Amino acid sequence: CASRGDRAGSPLHF. Variable domain in full (rest from reference TRBV2 and TRBJ1-6): EPEVTQTPSHQVTQMGQEVILRCVPISNHLYFYWYRQILGQKVEFLVSFYNNEISEKSEIFDDQFSVERPDGSNFTLKIRSTKLEDSAMYFCASRGDRAGSPLHFGNGTRLTVT.

V usage is TRBV23-1 and J usage is TRBJ1-5, with 10 nucleotides matching TRBD1. TRBV23-1 is reported as an ORF; its role is uncertain. Trimming took 2 bases from V and 6 from J; bases not matched to a gene: 4. CDR3 length: 15 residues. The CDR3 DNA reads as TGCGCCAGCAGTCAACGTGACAGGGGGCCTCAGCCCCAGCATTTT. Protein product: CASSQRDRGPQPQHF.

V and J are TRBV6-1 and TRBJ1-5; D gene uncertain. CDR1 is MNHNS, CDR2 SASEGT, per germline. CDR3 size: 14 residues. V gave up 2 bases and J gave up 1 base, with 6 bases separating them. CDR3 sequence reads: CASSERLSNQPQHF. CDR3 bases: TGTGCCAGCAGTGAAAGACTGAGCAATCAGCCCCAGCATTTT.

The gene calls are TRBV10-3 and TRBJ2-3; TRBD2 aligns across 8 bases. Trimming took 0 bases from V and 1 from J; bases not matched to a gene: 3. There are 16 residues in the CDR3. Per the germline V gene, CDR1 is ENHRY and CDR2 is SYGVKD. The CDR3 region is CAISESLGGGTDTQYF. The CDR3 DNA reads TGTGCCATCAGTGAGTCTCTCGGGGGGGGCACAGATACGCAGTATTTT.

The chain uses TRBV7-3 and TRBJ2-7, with 7 bases identical to TRBD1. The CDR3 consists of 14 residues. Germline V gene lookup returns CDR1 SGHTA and CDR2 FQGTGA. Germline trimming cut 5 bases from V and 7 bases from J; bases unmatched to any gene: 11. CDR3 DNA sequence: TGTGCCAGCAGCCTAGATGGGACAGTGGGGGAGCAGTACTTC. Translation gives CASSLDGTVGEQYF. Complete variable domain (other parts from reference TRBV7-3 and TRBJ2-7): GAGVSQTPSNKVTEKGKYVELRCDPISGHTALYWYRQSLGQGPEFLIYFQGTGAADDSGLPNDRFFAVRPEGSVSTLKIQRTERGDSAVYLCASSLDGTVGEQYFGPGTRLTVT.

The chain employs TRBV3-1 (or the pseudogene TRBV3-2) and TRBJ2-1; 9 bases are shared with TRBD1. CDR3 length: 13 amino acids. The J segment lost 7 bases and the V segment lost 7 bases, leaving 5 bases of the junction unmatched. Germline CDR1 and CDR2: LGHDT and YNNKEL (reference sequence). The CDR3 nucleotides read TGTGCCAGCACCGGGACAGGGAAGAATGAGCAGTTCTTC. Amino acids: CASTGTGKNEQFF.

This chain links TRBV19 with TRBJ1-2; D remains unclear. The V and J ends lost 5 bases and 0 bases respectively, with 4 bases between them. The germline V gene has CDR1 LNHDA and CDR2 SQIVND (reference sequence). This CDR3 is 12 amino acids long. The CDR3 nucleotides read TGTGCCAGTAGTCCGGCTAACTATGGCTACACCTTC. Its protein is CASSPANYGYTF.

This chain joins TRBV7-3 and TRBJ2-5, with TRBD2 as a possible D gene (6 bases). Trimming removed 2 bases at V and 6 bases at J, with 13 bases between. The CDR3 has 14 amino acids. CDR1 is SGHTA, CDR2 FQGTGA, per germline. CDR3 in DNA: TGTGCCAGCAGCTTAGATCCTAGCGCGAAGACCCAGTACTTC. This sequence encodes CASSLDPSAKTQYF.

About this clone itself: One end of the junction fails to match germline, which may point to a read error. The rearrangement uses TRBV18 and TRBJ2-4, with TRBD2 matching 7 bases. This CDR3 is 15 amino acids long. In germline, CDR1 is KGHSH, CDR2 LQKENI. The CDR3 DNA follows: TGTGCCAGCTCACCGGCGGGGGTTCGCGGAAACATTCAGTACTTT. Protein: CASSPAGVRGNIQYF.

The chain uses TRBV12-3 or TRBV12-4 and TRBJ2-1; D might be TRBD2 (5 bases). The CDR3 totals 13 residues. V lost 3 bases, J lost 9 bases, and 12 bases lay in between. The CDR3 loop is CASSFPLGSEQFF. The CDR3 DNA sequence: TGTGCCAGCAGTTTTCCGTTGGGGAGTGAGCAGTTCTTC.

The rearrangement links TRBV19 to TRBJ1-2; D is perhaps TRBD1 (6 bases). With 7 bases removed from V and 8 bases from J, the gap between germline ends came to 17 bases. Looked up from germline, CDR1 is LNHDA and CDR2 is SQIVND (reference sequence). CDR3 length equals 13 residues. The CDR3 DNA reads TGTGCCAGTACTCCCCGAGGAAGGGGGGGCTACACCTTC. Its protein product is CASTPRGRGGYTF.

Here the CDR3 reads CAWSVGGRDQPQHF. For the CDR3, the DNA is TGTGCCTGGAGTGTAGGGGGCCGGGATCAGCCCCAGCATTTT. The J gene is TRBJ1-5, the V gene TRBV30; TRBD1 aligns across 7 bases. CDR3 length equals 14 residues. V was clipped by 0 bases and J by 5 bases; unmatched bases: 4. CDR1 is GTSNPN and CDR2 is SVGIG in the germline V gene (reference sequence).

The genes are TRBV21-1 and TRBJ2-1; the table calls TRBD2, which could not be checked here. TRBV21-1 is a known pseudogene. The length of the CDR3 is 19 residues. The CDR3 here is CASDRGTSRTQFSYNEQFF. The CDR3 DNA follows: TGTGCCAGTGATAGGGGAACTAGCAGGACCCAGTTCTCCTACAATGAGCAGTTCTTC.

This clone was found many times. The chain combines TRBV7-2 with TRBJ1-2; D might be TRBD1 (6 bases). CDR1 is SGHTA and CDR2 is FQGNSA in the germline V gene. The CDR3 spans 14 residues. With 1 base removed from V and 4 bases from J, the gap between germline ends came to 10 bases. The CDR3 region has the DNA TGTGCCAGCAGCTTAGTAGGCAGGGGCTATGGCTACACCTTC. Protein product: CASSLVGRGYGYTF.

The chain has TRBV6-6 and TRBJ1-2, with 7 bases aligning to TRBD1. Germline CDR1 is MNHNY and CDR2 is SVGAGI (reference sequence). There are 15 residues in the CDR3. V dropped 2 bases and J dropped 6; count of bases not matched to a gene: 9. The CDR3 region has the DNA TGTGCCAGCAGTTACCCAGGGGACAGCCACAATGGCTACACCTTC. Protein: CASSYPGDSHNGYTF.

The chain carries TRBV10-3 and TRBJ1-2; D gene ambiguous. Between the trimmed V and J ends, which lost 10 bases and 3 bases, there was a span of 15 bases. Germline V gene lookup returns CDR1 ENHRY and CDR2 SYGVKD. The CDR3 runs to 13 residues. The CDR3 here is CATLGGVDYGYTF. The CDR3, as DNA: TGTGCCACCCTTGGCGGGGTGGACTATGGCTACACCTTC.

This clone was counted a single time. The V gene is TRBV27, the J gene TRBJ2-2; 9 nucleotides align to TRBD1. The CDR3 is 17 amino acids. Germline V lookup: CDR1 MNHEY, CDR2 SMNVEV (reference sequence). The V segment lost 2 bases and the J segment 0 bases; nucleotides outside the gene matches: 4. CDR3 sequence reads: CASSLETGGPNTGELFF. DNA of the CDR3: TGTGCCAGCAGTTTAGAGACAGGGGGTCCGAACACCGGGGAGCTGTTTTTT.